This T cell receptor beta chain derives from a study of control samples from healthy donors and cancer patients. V was shortened by 6 bases and J by 7 bases, with 13 bases between the two germline ends. The CDR3 sequence is 13 residues long. Germline CDR1 is MNHEY and CDR2 is SVGAGI. Libraries were prepared by immunoSEQ multiplex PCR; TCRdb keeps only in-frame clonotypes and omits some of them. The sample lists around 180,000 clones; approximately 92% were seen once. The origin of this receptor is a woman aged 40-49 years in good health. The sample was blood. V and J are TRBV6-5 and TRBJ2-1; D possibly matches TRBD1 or TRBD2 (6 bases each). The CDR3 loop reads CASRGPGANEQFF. CDR3 nucleotide sequence: TGTGCCAGCAGGGGCCCGGGGGCAAATGAGCAGTTCTTC.